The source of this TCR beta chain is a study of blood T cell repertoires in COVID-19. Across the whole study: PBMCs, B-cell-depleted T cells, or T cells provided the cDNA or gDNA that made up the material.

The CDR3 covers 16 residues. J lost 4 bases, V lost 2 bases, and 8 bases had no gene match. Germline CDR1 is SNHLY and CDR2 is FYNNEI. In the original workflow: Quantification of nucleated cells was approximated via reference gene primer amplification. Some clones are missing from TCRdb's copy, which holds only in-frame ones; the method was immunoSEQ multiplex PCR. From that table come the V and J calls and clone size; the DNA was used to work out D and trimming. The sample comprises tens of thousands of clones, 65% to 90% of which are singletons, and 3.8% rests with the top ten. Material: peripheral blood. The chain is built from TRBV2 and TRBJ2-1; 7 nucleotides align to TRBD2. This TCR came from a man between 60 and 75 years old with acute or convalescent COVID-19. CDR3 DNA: TGTGCCAGCAGTGAATGGGGCGGGAGTTTATACAATGAGCAGTTCTTC. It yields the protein CASSEWGGSLYNEQFF.